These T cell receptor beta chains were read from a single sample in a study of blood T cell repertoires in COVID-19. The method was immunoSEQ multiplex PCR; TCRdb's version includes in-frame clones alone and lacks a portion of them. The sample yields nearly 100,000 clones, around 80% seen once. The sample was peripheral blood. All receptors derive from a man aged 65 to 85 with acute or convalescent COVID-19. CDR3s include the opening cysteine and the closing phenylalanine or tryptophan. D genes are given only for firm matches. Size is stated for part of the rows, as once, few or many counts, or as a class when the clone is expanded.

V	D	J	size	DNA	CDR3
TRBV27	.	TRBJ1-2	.	TGTGCCAGCAGATTCCGGGACACATATGGCTACACCTTC	CASRFRDTYGYTF
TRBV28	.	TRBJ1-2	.	TGTGCCAGCAGTTTAGGGGGGGGCCTTAACTATGGCTACACCTTC	CASSLGGGLNYGYTF
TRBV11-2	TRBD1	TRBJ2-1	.	TGTGCCAGCAGCTTGGGACAGAAATACAATGAGCAGTTCTTC	CASSLGQKYNEQFF
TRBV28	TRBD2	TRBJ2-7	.	TGTGCCAGCGGGACCCATAGCGGGAGCGCCTACGAGCAGTACTTC	CASGTHSGSAYEQYF
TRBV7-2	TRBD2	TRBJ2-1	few	TGTGCCAGCAGCGCTAGCTGGTTGGGAGGGGAGCAGTTCTTC	CASSASWLGGEQFF
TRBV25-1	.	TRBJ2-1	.	TGTGCCAGCAGGCGGGGAGCGGACAATGAGCAGTTCTTC	CASRRGADNEQFF
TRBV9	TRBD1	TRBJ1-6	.	TGTGCCAGCAGCGGACAGGGACCCTCACCCCTCCACTTT	CASSGQGPSPLHF
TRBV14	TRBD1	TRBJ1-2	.	TGTGCCAGCAGCCACTTAGGACAGGGGATTGGCTACACCTTC	CASSHLGQGIGYTF
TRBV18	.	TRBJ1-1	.	TGTGCCAGCTCACCAGGTCGAGAGAACACTGAAGCTTTCTTT	CASSPGRENTEAFF
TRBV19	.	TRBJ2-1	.	TGTGCCAGTAGTATGACGGGAGCCTCCTACAATGAGCAGTTCTTC	CASSMTGASYNEQFF
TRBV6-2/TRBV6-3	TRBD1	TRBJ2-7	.	TGTGCCAGCAGCCCACTCCGCCCCGGGACAGGGTCCATAACACAAGCGGGCAGTTACTACGAGCAGTACTTC	CASSPLRPGTGSITQAGSYYEQYF
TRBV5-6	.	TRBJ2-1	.	TGTGCCAGCAGCTTGGTAGGAGAAAGGATTTTCTACAATGAGCAGTTCTTC	CASSLVGERIFYNEQFF
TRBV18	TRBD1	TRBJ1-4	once	TGTGCCAGCTCGCCGGGACAGAATGAAAAACTGTTTTTT	CASSPGQNEKLFF
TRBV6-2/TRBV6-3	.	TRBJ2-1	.	TGTGCCAGCAGTTACTCGGTTGTCAGGGGAGAGCAGTTCTTC	CASSYSVVRGEQFF
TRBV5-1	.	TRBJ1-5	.	TGCGCCAGCAGCTTGGAGCAGGGGAGCAATCAGCCCCAGCATTTT	CASSLEQGSNQPQHF
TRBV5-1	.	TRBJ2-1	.	TGCGCCAGCAGCTTCCGGGTGGATAATGAGCAGTTCTTC	CASSFRVDNEQFF
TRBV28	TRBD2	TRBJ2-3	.	TGTGCCAGCAGACTTAGCGGGTCGTTCACAGATACGCAGTATTTT	CASRLSGSFTDTQYF
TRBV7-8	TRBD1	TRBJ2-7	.	TGTGCCAGCAGCTTAGGTGGGGGACAGGTCTACGAGCAGTACTTC	CASSLGGGQVYEQYF
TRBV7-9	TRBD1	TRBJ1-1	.	TGTGCCAGCAGCTTAGGATTGGGACAGAGGAACACTGAAGCTTTCTTT	CASSLGLGQRNTEAFF
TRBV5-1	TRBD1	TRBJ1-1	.	TGCGCCAGCAGCTTGCGGGCAGGGGGCGGGGAGACTGAAGCTTTCTTT	CASSLRAGGGETEAFF
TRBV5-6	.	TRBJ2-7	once	TGTGCCAGCAGCCCACAGGTGGCTGCGGGGTCCTACGAGCAGTACTTC	CASSPQVAAGSYEQYF
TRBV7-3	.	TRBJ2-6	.	TGTGCCAGCAGCTTGACGCCACAGGGCCTCGGCGGGGGCTCTGGGGCCAACGTCCTGACTTTC	CASSLTPQGLGGGSGANVLTF
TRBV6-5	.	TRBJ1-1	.	TGTGCCAGCAGTTACTCGAAGAGAAGAGCTAATGAAGCTTTCTTT	CASSYSKRRANEAFF
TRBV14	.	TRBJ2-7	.	TGTGCCAGCGGAACACAGCCCTACGAGCAGTACTTC	CASGTQPYEQYF
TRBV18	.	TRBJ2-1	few	TGTGCCAGCTCACCACCTCAGGTTTATGAGCAGTTCTTC	CASSPPQVYEQFF
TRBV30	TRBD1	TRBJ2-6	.	TGTGCCTGGAGGAACAGGGGGCTTGGGGCCAACGTCCTGACTTTC	CAWRNRGLGANVLTF
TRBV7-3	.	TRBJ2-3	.	TGTGCCAGCAGCTTAAGGCCCGCGGGCACAGATACGCAGTATTTT	CASSLRPAGTDTQYF
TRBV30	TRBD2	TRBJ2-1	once	TGTGCCTGGACCCCCTTTAGCGGGCCCTACAATGAGCAGTTCTTC	CAWTPFSGPYNEQFF
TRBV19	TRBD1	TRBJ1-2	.	TGTGCCAGTACTCGGACAGGGGAATATTATGGCTACACCTTC	CASTRTGEYYGYTF
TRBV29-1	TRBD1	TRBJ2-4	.	TGCAGCGTTTGGTTGGGGGACAGGACAAACATTCAGTACTTC	CSVWLGDRTNIQYF
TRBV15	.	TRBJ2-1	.	TGTGCCACCAGCAGAGATCGAACGGACAATGAGCAGTTCTTC	CATSRDRTDNEQFF
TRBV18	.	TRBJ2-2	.	TGTGCCAGCTCACCGGGACAAAACACCGGGGAGCTGTTTTTT	CASSPGQNTGELFF
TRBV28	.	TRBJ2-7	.	TGTGCCAGCACGGGGAGAGGACCCTCCTACGAGCAGTACTTC	CASTGRGPSYEQYF
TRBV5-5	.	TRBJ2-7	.	TGTGCCAGCAGCTTGGCGACTGAACCCTACGAGCAGTACTTC	CASSLATEPYEQYF
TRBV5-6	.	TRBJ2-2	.	TGTGCCAGCAGCTTCGTCGCCGGGGAGCTGTTTTTT	CASSFVAGELFF
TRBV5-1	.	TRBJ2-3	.	TGCGCCAGCAGCCCCGGTGCCGCAGATACGCAGTATTTT	CASSPGAADTQYF
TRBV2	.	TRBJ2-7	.	TGTGCCAGCAGGGGGGCGACAGGCCGCAGTAACTTC	CASRGATGRSNF
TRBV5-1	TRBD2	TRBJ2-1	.	TGCGCCAGCAGCGTGACGGGGGGGCCTAGGAATGAGCAGTTCTTC	CASSVTGGPRNEQFF